What follows describes a single T cell receptor (beta chain). Its cognate antigen is unknown. From germline, CDR1 is LNHDA and CDR2 SQIVND (reference sequence). This CDR3 is 14 amino acids long. Trimming took 4 bases from V and 2 from J; bases not matched to a gene: 3. This sample was included in a study of cytomegalovirus exposure and HLA in healthy donors. The PCR employed 60 Vbeta primers together with 13 Jbeta primers. Sequencing used immunoSEQ multiplex PCR; TCRdb keeps in-frame clones, though not all of them. The table records 150,000 to 200,000 clones, 70% to 90% of them present only once. Study-level points and caveats: Later analysis suggested most CMV-associated TCR beta chains were HLA-restricted. Later, an analysis showed that TCR beta chains associated with HLA were more clonally expanded than others that were equally common.

The receptor comes from a woman between 18 and 29 years old in good health and CMV-seronegative. Sequencing was carried out using PBMCs. The rearrangement links TRBV19 to TRBJ1-1, with 8 bases identical to TRBD1. In DNA, the CDR3 is TGTGCCAGTAGTACGGACAGGGCAAACACTGAAGCTTTCTTT. Protein: CASSTDRANTEAFF.